These T cell receptor beta chains were read from a single sample in a study of T cell repertoires in cytomegalovirus infection. TCRdb re-derived calls from the reads in MiXCR, one entry per CDR3 protein. The sample holds about 530,000 distinct CDR3 sequences, about a quarter seen once. The sample comprised PBMCs. The receptors shown here come from a human donor in good health (CMV status not recorded). Some clones in this sample may be carry-over from other donors' samples. Each CDR3 is given without its conserved first and last residue.

TRBJ2-2	TRBV19	12	ASKGQGTTGELF
TRBJ2-6	TRBV5-1	12	ASTEHSGANVLT
TRBJ1-1	TRBV4-1	12	ASSQVDRATEAF
TRBJ2-7	TRBV20-1	12	SARRQGVDNEQY
TRBJ1-1	TRBV20-1	11	SASLQRNTEAF
TRBJ2-2	TRBV29-1	11	SVGEDVLGELF
TRBJ2-4	TRBV7-2	13	ASSSSDRGVGIQY
TRBJ1-2	TRBV7-9	14	ASSLGGTRANYGYT
TRBJ2-1	TRBV20-1	11	SARDSLYNEQF
TRBJ2-1	TRBV19	14	ASRNHSGLSYNEQF
TRBJ2-2	TRBV7-9	14	ASSQWSGGGTGELF
TRBJ1-3	TRBV7-2	13	ASSVTGGAGNTIY
TRBJ2-2	TRBV7-2	14	ASSLLLAGGTGELF
TRBJ1-4	TRBV12-3/TRBV12-4	14	ASSPGGLRDFEKLF
TRBJ1-5	TRBV7-2	12	ASSTRASNQPQH
TRBJ2-7	TRBV4-1	13	ASSPPLKGEAEQY
TRBJ2-3	TRBV7-2	14	ASSPTPLPLTDTQY
TRBJ1-1	TRBV12-3/TRBV12-4	12	ASTPGRTNTEAF
TRBJ2-5	TRBV4-3	15	ASSLGTSGRTRETQY
TRBJ2-5	TRBV20-1	13	SARDSTKAQETQY
TRBJ1-1	TRBV7-9	11	ASSLPGGTEAF
TRBJ2-1	TRBV14	14	ASSQLQGISYNEQF
TRBJ2-7	TRBV7-9	12	ASSLLGSTYEQY
TRBJ1-2	TRBV6-5	12	ASSSMRRQEGYT
TRBJ1-6	TRBV7-6	14	ASSSSDSLWDSPLH
TRBJ2-5	TRBV7-6	12	ASSLLTGQETQY
TRBJ2-1	TRBV19	13	ASSARQGPGDEQF
TRBJ2-7	TRBV7-9	12	ASSERGQGLEQY
TRBJ2-1	TRBV7-2	10	ASSLVRDQQF
TRBJ1-5	TRBV7-2	13	ASSPRRASNQPQH
TRBJ2-3	TRBV11-3	15	ASSPLYGTQATDTQY
TRBJ1-2	TRBV2	9	ASSEQGGYT
TRBJ1-5	TRBV6-1	12	ASSGTGLRQPQH
TRBJ2-5	TRBV7-9	14	ASSPPHKGPQETQY
TRBJ2-3	TRBV6-4	11	ASSTGETDTQY
TRBJ2-1	TRBV7-9	15	ASSDPGWGRPYNEQF
TRBJ2-4	TRBV7-2	16	ASSRRSSQSAGKNIQY
TRBJ2-5	TRBV6-1	12	ASSERGSPETQY
TRBJ2-1	TRBV7-8	12	ASSLGGNYNEQF
TRBJ2-3	TRBV7-2	12	ASSLGTGKDTQY
TRBJ2-6	TRBV12-3/TRBV12-4	11	ASRDGGANVLT
TRBJ2-6	TRBV12-3/TRBV12-4	16	ASSSGQGDSSGANVLT
TRBJ1-1	TRBV27	12	ASSLQGASTEAF
TRBJ1-5	TRBV10-3	13	AISKDREGNQPQH
TRBJ2-5	TRBV6-2/TRBV6-3	15	ASSYQGAVQESETQY
TRBJ2-5	TRBV7-2	9	ASRWGETQY
TRBJ2-7	TRBV6-1	12	ASSPDRGPHEQY
TRBJ1-2	TRBV7-9	17	ASSSILGGRTGPNYGYT
TRBJ1-6	TRBV7-2	12	ASSLLRLSSPLH
TRBJ1-5	TRBV19	13	ASSPAEVTNQPQH
TRBJ2-5	TRBV11-2	13	ASSLATGLQETQY